This TCR beta chain was recovered during a study of CD8+ T cells in alopecia areata. The wider study: In an open-label trial, patients got 5 to 10 mg tofacitinib twice daily. General study findings and limits: Tofacitinib produced a significant decrease in scalp clonality and in expanded CD8+ clones among the top 100. A large proportion of expanded lesional clones were detected persisting in scalp and blood during tofacitinib.

Treatment in this sample: oral pan-JAK inhibitor, 5-10 mg twice daily. This clone was picked up a small number of times. Its antigen is not identified. The CDR3 totals 16 residues. V lost 3 bases, J lost 7 bases, and 19 bases lay in between. Germline CDR1 LGHNA, CDR2 YSLEER. Sequencing templates came from extracted RNA that was reverse transcribed into cDNA. Produced via immunoSEQ multiplex PCR; TCRdb's table is partial and in-frame only. The sample contains about 220,000 clones, 50% to 70% of which appear only once. The rearrangement uses TRBV4-3 and TRBJ2-1; D may be TRBD2 (6 bases). This TCR was sampled from a human donor with alopecia areata. Material: CD4+ T cells sorted from blood, obtained at week 4, from a patient treated with tofacitinib. The DNA of the CDR3 is TGCGCCAGCAGCCACGACCTAGGTCCGGGGGAGAATGAGCAGTTCTTC. Amino acid sequence: CASSHDLGPGENEQFF.